These 28 T cell receptor beta chains share one sample of origin, sequenced in a study of T-cell reconstitution after alpha-beta-depleted transplantation in children. Unique molecular identifiers were incorporated during preparation of the TCRbeta library. TCRdb fed the PCR reads into MiXCR, producing one record per CDR3 protein. The sample has fewer than 750,000 distinct CDR3 sequences; roughly a quarter are singletons. The material sequenced was PBMCs, taken before TCRalphabeta/CD19-depleted stem cell transplant. The receptors originated from a boy less than two years old with Wiskott-Aldrich syndrome, due to receive a stem cell transplant.

The rearrangement uses TRBV29-1 and TRBJ2-7, with 9 nucleotides matching TRBD1. The CDR3 is 13 amino acids. The trim removed 4 bases at V and 4 bases at J, leaving 5 bases unmatched. CDR1 is SQVTM and CDR2 is ANQGSEA in the germline V gene. CDR3 DNA: TGCAGCGTTGCCGGGACAGGGTCATACGAGCAGTACTTC. Translated, it gives CSVAGTGSYEQYF.

The table lists this clonotype with a few counts. The chain employs TRBV28 and TRBJ2-3; D is ambiguous. The CDR3 runs 17 residues. V lost 5 bases and J lost 5, with 23 bases in between. Per germline, CDR1 MDHEN and CDR2 SYDVKM. The CDR3 nucleotides are TGTGCCAGCAGTCCCGAACGGGCCAAAAAAACGGGAGATACGCAGTATTTT. It encodes CASSPERAKKTGDTQYF.

The rearrangement joins TRBV28 to TRBJ2-7; maybe TRBD1 (5 bases). Looked up from germline, CDR1 is MDHEN and CDR2 is SYDVKM. The length of the CDR3 is 14 residues. The ends were cut back, 7 bases at V and 6 bases at J, with 19 bases in the middle. The CDR3 DNA reads as TGTGCCAGCACGAATCAGGGAAGGCCGGTCGAGCAGTACTTC. Protein: CASTNQGRPVEQYF.

V gene TRBV5-1 combines with J gene TRBJ2-1; possibly TRBD1 for D (6 bases). The germline V gene has CDR1 SGHRS and CDR2 YFSETQ. V was cut by 4 bases and J by 5 bases, with 13 bases left in between. This CDR3 spans 14 amino acids. This chain's CDR3 is CASSMTGAHNEQFF. The CDR3 coding sequence is TGCGCCAGCAGCATGACAGGAGCGCACAATGAGCAGTTCTTC.

The chain couples TRBV29-1 to TRBJ1-1, with no clear D. Deletions cut 4 bases from V and 0 bases from J, with 9 bases between. The V gene's germline CDR1 is SQVTM and CDR2 ANQGSEA. The CDR3 is made up of 13 amino acids. This CDR3 reads CSVGRSMNTEAFF. The DNA of the CDR3 is TGCAGCGTTGGGAGGTCAATGAACACTGAAGCTTTCTTT.

The chain has TRBV20-1 and TRBJ1-5; D call uncertain. Germline V gene sequence: CDR1 DFQATT, CDR2 SNEGSKA (reference sequence). The CDR3 runs to 12 residues. V dropped 4 bases and J dropped 6 bases, with 10 bases sitting between them. The CDR3: CSAISGGQPQHF. The CDR3 DNA sequence: TGCAGTGCTATTTCAGGCGGTCAGCCCCAGCATTTT.

The genes are TRBV7-2 and TRBJ2-7; 13 bases line up with TRBD2. CDR1 and CDR2 (germline): SGHTA, FQGNSA. Trimming removed 1 base from V and 4 bases from J; junction bases left unmatched: 4. This CDR3 contains 16 residues. The CDR3 sequence is CASSLVLAGGTYEQYF. The CDR3 DNA follows: TGTGCCAGCAGCTTAGTACTAGCGGGAGGGACTTACGAGCAGTACTTC.

In this sample, this clonotype turned up many times. This chain uses TRBV5-1 with TRBJ1-2; weak D call: TRBD1 (5 bases). Trimming removed 0 bases from V and 2 bases from J, with 8 bases in between. Germline loops: CDR1 SGHRS, CDR2 YFSETQ. The CDR3 has 14 amino acids. CDR3 amino acids: CASSLEGRNYGYTF. CDR3 DNA sequence: TGCGCCAGCAGCTTGGAGGGACGGAACTATGGCTACACCTTC.

The chain employs TRBV12-3 or TRBV12-4 and TRBJ2-2; 7 positions match TRBD2. This CDR3 has 17 amino acids. V shed 6 bases, J shed 1 base, and the junction held 11 bases outside the gene matches. CDR3 bases: TGTGCCAGCAGCCGGGGGGTCGGGGCCCGGAACACCGGGGAGCTGTTTTTT. Protein sequence: CASSRGVGARNTGELFF.

The V and J genes are TRBV6-2 or TRBV6-3 and TRBJ2-3; TRBD2 matches at 12 bases. CDR3 length: 20 amino acids. J gave up 0 bases and V 1 base, and 11 bases lay outside the gene matches. Germline V gene sequence: CDR1 MNHEY, CDR2 SVGEGT. CDR3: CASSYFPLAGGGSSTDTQYF. CDR3 nucleotides: TGTGCCAGCAGTTACTTCCCCCTAGCGGGAGGGGGTTCTAGCACAGATACGCAGTATTTT.

The V and J genes are TRBV15 and TRBJ2-5; D is unclear. Trimming cost V 1 base and J 5 bases, with 8 bases left between them. Germline CDR1 LNHNV, CDR2 YYDKDF (reference sequence). This CDR3 has 13 residues. The CDR3 DNA reads TGTGCCACCAGCAGAGCGAAGTGGGAGACCCAGTACTTC. Its protein is CATSRAKWETQYF.

The V call is TRBV4-1, the J call TRBJ2-1; D is unclear. The CDR3 is made up of 11 amino acids. Germline loops: CDR1 MGHRA, CDR2 YSYEKL. The germline V and J ends were trimmed by 5 bases and 5 bases, with 4 bases remaining between them. The CDR3 reads CASSIHNEQFF. In nucleotides, the CDR3 is TGCGCCAGCAGCATCCACAATGAGCAGTTCTTC.

J is TRBJ2-1 and V is TRBV20-1, with D perhaps assigned TRBD1 or TRBD2 (6 bases each). V lost 6 bases and J 9 bases, leaving 15 bases between the germline ends. This CDR3 comprises 12 residues. Per germline, CDR1 DFQATT and CDR2 SNEGSKA (reference sequence). CDR3 amino acids: CSALPGASEQFF. CDR3 nucleotides: TGCAGTGCCCTTCCGGGGGCGAGTGAGCAGTTCTTC.

The rearrangement uses TRBV10-3 and TRBJ2-1; TRBD2 matches at 10 bases. The CDR3 has 16 amino acids. After removal of 3 bases from V and 4 bases from J, the junction contained 6 bases not matched to a gene. The germline V gene has CDR1 ENHRY and CDR2 SYGVKD. CDR3: CAISDPTSGPYNEQFF. CDR3 sequence (DNA): TGTGCCATCAGTGACCCGACTAGCGGGCCTTACAATGAGCAGTTCTTC.

The chain recombines TRBV5-1 with TRBJ2-5, with D tentatively TRBD1 (6 bases). Looked up from germline, CDR1 is SGHRS and CDR2 is YFSETQ. Trimming removed 3 bases from V and 5 bases from J, with 20 bases in between. The CDR3 contains 16 residues. The CDR3 here is CASSSSRTGLAETQYF. The CDR3 nucleotides read TGCGCCAGCAGCTCGTCAAGAACAGGGTTGGCGGAGACCCAGTACTTC. Based on the CDR3 plus reference TRBV5-1 and TRBJ2-5, the full variable domain is KAGVTQTPRYLIKTRGQQVTLSCSPISGHRSVSWYQQTPGQGLQFLFEYFSETQRNKGNFPGRFSGRQFSNSRSEMNVSTLELGDSALYLCASSSSRTGLAETQYFGPGTRLLVL.

The V gene is TRBV12-3 or TRBV12-4, the J gene TRBJ1-6; possible D gene TRBD1, 6 bases. The germline V and J ends were trimmed by 2 bases and 8 bases, with 10 bases remaining between them. CDR3 length: 14 residues. The CDR3 reads CASSLNRVDSPLHF. The CDR3 coding sequence is TGTGCCAGCAGTTTAAACAGGGTGGATTCACCCCTCCACTTT.

The V gene is TRBV12-3 or TRBV12-4, the J gene TRBJ1-1; TRBD1 matches at 7 bases. V shed 1 base and J 5 bases; nucleotides not matched to a gene: 1. This CDR3 has 13 amino acids. The CDR3 DNA is TGTGCCAGCAGTTTAGGGGGACAGACTGAAGCTTTCTTT. Protein product: CASSLGGQTEAFF.

This clonotype has more than one count but fewer than ten. The chain recombines TRBV2 with TRBJ2-1; 14 nucleotides match TRBD2. J was trimmed by 8 bases and V by 8 bases; bases with no gene match: 5. The CDR3 is 14 residues long. CDR1 and CDR2 (germline): SNHLY, FYNNEI. CDR3 sequence reads: CASAGTSGRDEQFF. Written as DNA, the CDR3 is TGTGCCAGCGCCGGGACTAGCGGGAGAGATGAGCAGTTCTTC. The full variable domain, completed using reference TRBV2 and TRBJ2-1, is EPEVTQTPSHQVTQMGQEVILRCVPISNHLYFYWYRQILGQKVEFLVSFYNNEISEKSEIFDDQFSVERPDGSNFTLKIRSTKLEDSAMYFCASAGTSGRDEQFFGPGTRLTVL.

The chain couples TRBV5-1 to TRBJ2-7; D not resolved. The CDR3 sequence is 17 residues long. Trimming removed 0 bases at V and 2 bases at J, with 18 bases between. CDR1 and CDR2 from the germline V gene are SGHRS and YFSETQ. In DNA form, the CDR3 reads TGCGCCAGCAGCTTGGCTGGGAATGGCCTTTTGGCCTACGAGCAGTACTTC. As protein: CASSLAGNGLLAYEQYF.

In this sample, this clonotype turned up a few times. The chain joins TRBV29-1 to TRBJ2-3; D remains unclear. The CDR3 is 13 residues long. Trimming took 0 bases from V and 1 from J, leaving 5 bases between them. Germline assignment: CDR1 SQVTM and CDR2 ANQGSEA. The CDR3 DNA follows: TGCAGCGTTGAAGAGGACCGCACAGATACGCAGTATTTT. Translation: CSVEEDRTDTQYF.

The chain employs TRBV7-9 and TRBJ2-7; 8 bases map to TRBD2. Unmatched junction bases numbered 9, after V lost 4 bases and J lost 4 bases. Germline lookup yields CDR1 SEHNR and CDR2 FQNEAQ (reference sequence). The CDR3 length is 15 residues. The CDR3 spells CASSWLTSGPYEQYF. The CDR3 DNA is TGTGCCAGCAGCTGGCTAACTAGCGGCCCTTACGAGCAGTACTTC.

The V gene is TRBV24-1, the J gene TRBJ2-1; D not resolved. Germline assignment: CDR1 KGHDR and CDR2 SFDVKD. Trimming cost V 5 bases and J 4 bases, with 8 bases left between them. The CDR3 extends over 13 amino acids. This CDR3 reads CATSGESYNEQFF. The CDR3 DNA reads TGTGCCACCAGTGGGGAATCTTACAATGAGCAGTTCTTC.

The V gene is TRBV9, the J gene TRBJ2-5, with D possibly TRBD1 on 5 matching bases. Germline V gene lookup returns CDR1 SGDLS and CDR2 YYNGEE. Between the trimmed V and J ends, which lost 3 bases and 4 bases, there was a span of 16 bases. The length of the CDR3 is 15 residues. The CDR3: CASSATAGLGETQYF. The CDR3 DNA follows: TGTGCCAGCAGCGCCACAGCAGGGCTCGGAGAGACCCAGTACTTC.

The sample holds a few counts of this clonotype. The rearrangement joins TRBV12-3 or TRBV12-4 to TRBJ2-2; TRBD2 might be the D (6 bases). This CDR3 has 16 amino acids. The ends were cut back, 3 bases at V and 0 bases at J, with 11 bases in the middle. CDR3 in amino acids: CASSLTAGTNTGELFF. The CDR3, as DNA: TGTGCCAGCAGTTTGACCGCGGGAACGAACACCGGGGAGCTGTTTTTT.

The chain recombines TRBV7-8 with TRBJ1-4; TRBD1 matches at 8 bases. V lost 5 bases, J lost 3 bases, and 5 bases stayed unmatched. Germline V gives CDR1 SGHVS, CDR2 FQNEAQ. This CDR3 region has 15 residues. The CDR3 is CASSQEDRANEKLFF. The CDR3 DNA reads TGTGCCAGCAGCCAAGAGGACAGGGCTAATGAAAAACTGTTTTTT.

The chain links TRBV11-3 to TRBJ2-1; TRBD1 or TRBD2 may be the D gene (6 bases each). Germline CDR1 reads SGHNT; CDR2 reads YENEEA. V dropped 4 bases and J dropped 9 bases, with 16 bases sitting between them. There are 14 residues in the CDR3. The CDR3 DNA is TGTGCCAGCAGCTCCGAGGGGGGAGCTGGTGAGCAGTTCTTC. Translating gives CASSSEGGAGEQFF.

This clonotype was seen a handful of times. The J gene is TRBJ2-1, the V gene TRBV10-3; 12 bases agree with TRBD2. CDR3 size: 14 residues. Trimming took 10 bases from V and 7 from J; bases not matched to a gene: 8. Germline V gene sequence: CDR1 ENHRY, CDR2 SYGVKD. The CDR3 protein is CATGLAGNLNEQFF. The DNA of the CDR3 is TGTGCCACCGGACTAGCGGGAAATCTTAATGAGCAGTTCTTC.

This sequence joins TRBV12-3 or TRBV12-4 and TRBJ2-1; 9 nucleotides line up with TRBD2. Trimming at V came to 3 bases and at J to 7 bases, leaving 7 bases not matched to a gene. The CDR3 sequence is 15 residues long. CDR3 nucleotide sequence: TGTGCCAGCAGTTTCGGAGGTAGCGGGAGTAATGAGCAGTTCTTC. Protein product: CASSFGGSGSNEQFF.